This TCR beta chain came from a study of CD8 T cells in ankylosing spondylitis. Whole-study results and caveats: Certain motif variants had earlier been reported in reactive arthritis synovial fluid and blood.

Each CDR3 protein gets one entry after TCRdb re-called the 5' RACE reads with MiXCR. The sample shows 50,000 or so distinct CDR3 sequences, 7.4% of them seen only once. To note about this clonotype: What it binds is unknown.

The CDR3 is made up of 14 amino acids. Trimming pared 3 bases from V and 2 bases from J, leaving 11 bases between. Germline CDR1 SGHRS, CDR2 YFSETQ. The chain couples TRBV5-1 to TRBJ1-2, with a tentative D call TRBD1 (6 bases). This receptor was obtained from a female donor with ankylosing spondylitis or in good health (not recorded which). The sample consisted of blood, either unsorted or a sorted T cell fraction (not recorded which). The CDR3 is CASSWEQGNYGYTF. Here the CDR3 DNA reads TGCGCCAGCAGCTGGGAACAGGGAAACTATGGCTACACCTTC.